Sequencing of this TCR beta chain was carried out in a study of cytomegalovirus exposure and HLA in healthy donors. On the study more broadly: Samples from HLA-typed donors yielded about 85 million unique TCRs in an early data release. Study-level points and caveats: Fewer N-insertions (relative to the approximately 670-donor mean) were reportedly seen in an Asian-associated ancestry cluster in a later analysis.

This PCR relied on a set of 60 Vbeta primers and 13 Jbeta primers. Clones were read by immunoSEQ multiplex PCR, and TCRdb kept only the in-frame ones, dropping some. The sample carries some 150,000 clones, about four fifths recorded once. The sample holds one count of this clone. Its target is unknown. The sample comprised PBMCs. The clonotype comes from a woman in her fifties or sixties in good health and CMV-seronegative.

CDR3 bases: TGTGCCAGCAGCTTGTTCGGGACAGGGGACACTGAAGCTTTCTTT. Translation: CASSLFGTGDTEAFF. The chain joins TRBV5-6 to TRBJ1-1; 10 bases line up with TRBD1. The V and J ends lost 1 base and 3 bases, in that order; junction bases with no gene match: 3. Germline CDR1 is SGHDT and CDR2 is YYEEEE. This CDR3 has 15 residues.